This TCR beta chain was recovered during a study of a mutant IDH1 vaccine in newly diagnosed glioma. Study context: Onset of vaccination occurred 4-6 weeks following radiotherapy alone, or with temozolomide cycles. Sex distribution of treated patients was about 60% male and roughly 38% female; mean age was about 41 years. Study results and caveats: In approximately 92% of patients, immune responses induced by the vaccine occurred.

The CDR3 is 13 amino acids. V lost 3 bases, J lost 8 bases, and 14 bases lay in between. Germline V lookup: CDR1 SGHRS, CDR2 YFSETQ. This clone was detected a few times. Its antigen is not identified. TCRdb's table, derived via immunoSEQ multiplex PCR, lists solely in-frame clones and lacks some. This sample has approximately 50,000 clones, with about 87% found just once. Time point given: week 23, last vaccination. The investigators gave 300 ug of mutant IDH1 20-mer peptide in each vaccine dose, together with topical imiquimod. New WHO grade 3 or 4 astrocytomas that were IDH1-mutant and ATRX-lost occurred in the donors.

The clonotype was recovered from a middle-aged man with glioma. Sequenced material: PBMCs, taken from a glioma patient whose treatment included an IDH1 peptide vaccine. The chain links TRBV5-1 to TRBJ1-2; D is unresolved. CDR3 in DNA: TGCGCCAGCAGCTCGCACTACAGCGTCGGCTACACCTTC. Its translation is CASSSHYSVGYTF.